One and the same sample provided the 15 T cell receptor beta chains below, sequenced in a study of cytomegalovirus exposure and HLA in healthy donors. PCR amplification relied on 60 Vbeta primers (plus 13 Jbeta primers). The protocol was immunoSEQ multiplex PCR, while the TCRdb copy is restricted to in-frame clones and leaves out a portion. The repertoire holds 75,000 to 100,000 clones, with about four fifths as singletons. Specimen: PBMCs. These receptors originate from a middle-aged man in good health and CMV-seropositive.

The chain combines TRBV7-2 with TRBJ2-5, with D perhaps matching TRBD2 (5 bases). The J call may be mistaken, given a closer DNA end match to TRBJ2-7. There are 15 residues in the CDR3. Per germline, CDR1 SGHTA and CDR2 FQGNSA. The CDR3 spells CASSLRRGSLYEQYF. CDR3 sequence (DNA): TGTGCCAGCAGCCTCCGGCGAGGGTCCCTTTACGAGCAGTACTTC.

The chain combines TRBV19 with TRBJ2-7; 8 bases fit TRBD1. The V gene's germline CDR1 is LNHDA and CDR2 SQIVND (reference sequence). The CDR3 is made up of 14 amino acids. J was trimmed by 3 bases and V by 4 bases; bases with no gene match: 5. The CDR3 loop reads CASSSRDRIYEQYF. CDR3 in DNA: TGTGCCAGTAGTAGCCGGGACAGGATCTACGAGCAGTACTTC. Full variable domain (outside the CDR3, taken from reference TRBV19 and TRBJ2-7): DGGITQSPKYLFRKEGQNVTLSCEQNLNHDAMYWYRQDPGQGLRLIYYSQIVNDFQKGDIAEGYSVSREKKESFPLTVTSAQKNPTAFYLCASSSRDRIYEQYFGPGTRLTVT.

The chain has TRBV19 and TRBJ2-1, with 10 bases lining up with TRBD2. The germline gives CDR1 LNHDA, CDR2 SQIVND (reference sequence). The J segment lost 7 bases and the V segment lost 5 bases, leaving 8 bases of the junction unmatched. CDR3 size: 15 residues. CDR3 DNA sequence: TGTGCCAGTAGTCAACTAGCGGGAATGGGTAATGAGCAGTTCTTC. Translating gives CASSQLAGMGNEQFF.

The sample holds one count of this clone. The chain has TRBV5-6 and TRBJ1-1; D uncertain. Trimming left V 0 bases short and J 2 bases short, with 8 bases between. The CDR3 spans 14 residues. Per the germline V gene, CDR1 is SGHDT and CDR2 is YYEEEE. Written as DNA, the CDR3 is TGTGCCAGCAGCTTGGCGGGGTCCAACACTGAAGCTTTCTTT. As protein: CASSLAGSNTEAFF.

The genes are TRBV4-1 and TRBJ2-7; maybe TRBD2 (5 bases). V dropped 3 bases and J dropped 1 base, with 16 bases sitting between them. Germline V gene data show CDR1 as MGHRA and CDR2 as YSYEKL. This CDR3 region has 16 residues. Written as DNA, the CDR3 is TGCGCCAGCAGCCACGGAGGACTCCCCGGTTCCTACGAGCAGTACTTC. This translates into CASSHGGLPGSYEQYF.

The rearrangement uses TRBV5-1 and TRBJ1-1; D not resolved. Germline V CDR1 and CDR2: SGHRS, YFSETQ. V lost 4 bases, J lost 1 base, and 14 bases lay in between. This CDR3 is 15 amino acids long. The CDR3 region has the DNA TGCGCCAGCAGCCCGTCCCAGGTGCGGAACACTGAAGCTTTCTTT. It encodes CASSPSQVRNTEAFF.

The chain links TRBV28 to TRBJ2-7, with 7 bases lining up with TRBD1. Trimming removed 6 bases from V and 2 bases from J; junction bases left unmatched: 7. This CDR3 comprises 14 residues. CDR1 is MDHEN, CDR2 SYDVKM, per germline. CDR3 protein: CASSHDRVTYEQYF. In DNA, the CDR3 is TGTGCCAGCAGCCACGACAGGGTCACCTACGAGCAGTACTTC.

A note on this clone: The sample contains more than one DNA sequence encoding this CDR3. V is TRBV6-1 and J is TRBJ1-2; tentatively, D is TRBD1 (5 bases). The ends were cut back, 2 bases at V and 3 bases at J, with 7 bases in the middle. The CDR3 consists of 13 residues. Germline-derived CDR1 and CDR2 are MNHNS and SASEGT. This CDR3 is CASSETGDYGYTF. The CDR3 bases are TGTGCCAGCAGTGAAACAGGAGACTATGGCTACACCTTC.

V is TRBV9 and J is TRBJ2-7; 9 bases align to TRBD2. Germline lookup yields CDR1 SGDLS and CDR2 YYNGEE. The CDR3 loop spans 14 amino acids. Unmatched junction bases numbered 2, after V lost 4 bases and J lost 0 bases. CDR3 in DNA: TGTGCCAGCAGCACTAGCGGGTCCTCCTACGAGCAGTACTTC. Residues: CASSTSGSSYEQYF.

The chain has TRBV11-3 and TRBJ2-1; D not certain. CDR1 and CDR2 (germline): SGHNT, YENEEA. The V end was cut by 4 bases, the J end by 0 bases, with 10 bases between. This CDR3 is 15 amino acids long. CDR3 sequence: CASSSRSTSYNEQFF. The DNA for the CDR3 is TGTGCCAGCAGCTCCCGGAGTACCTCCTACAATGAGCAGTTCTTC.

This clone occurred a few times. The chain employs TRBV15 and TRBJ1-1, with D perhaps matching TRBD1 (5 bases). The CDR3 sequence is 14 residues long. Germline assignment: CDR1 LNHNV and CDR2 YYDKDF (reference sequence). V lost 6 bases and J lost 7, with 18 bases in between. The CDR3: CATSPGGPVDEAFF. In nucleotides, the CDR3 is TGTGCCACCAGTCCGGGGGGACCGGTTGATGAAGCTTTCTTT.

The chain has TRBV5-4 and TRBJ2-3; D is uncertain. The V gene lost 6 bases and the J gene lost 0 bases, with 8 bases spanning the gap. CDR1 and CDR2 from the germline V gene are SGHNT and YYREEE (reference sequence). The CDR3 spans 13 residues. CDR3 protein: CASTYPSTDTQYF. The CDR3 DNA sequence: TGTGCCAGCACTTATCCCAGCACAGATACGCAGTATTTT. The complete variable domain, with remaining parts taken from reference TRBV5-4 and TRBJ2-3, reads ETGVTQSPTHLIKTRGQQVTLRCSSQSGHNTVSWYQQALGQGPQFIFQYYREEENGRGNFPPRFSGLQFPNYSSELNVNALELDDSALYLCASTYPSTDTQYFGPGTRLTVL.

In this sample, this clone turned up a few times. This sequence joins TRBV6-6 and TRBJ2-3; D perhaps matches TRBD1 (5 bases). Germline V gene lookup returns CDR1 MNHNY and CDR2 SVGAGI (reference sequence). The CDR3 runs to 15 residues. Trimming stripped 6 bases from V and 0 bases from J, with 13 bases between. The CDR3 coding sequence is TGTGCCAGCAGGGAAATGACAGTTAGCACAGATACGCAGTATTTT. It is translated as CASREMTVSTDTQYF.

This clone was observed a few times. The V call is TRBV30, the J call TRBJ2-7; D remains ambiguous. The CDR3 runs to 13 residues. Germline CDR1 GTSNPN, CDR2 SVGIG (reference sequence). V lost 1 base to trimming and J lost 6 bases, with 13 bases between them. CDR3 DNA sequence: TGTGCCTGGAGTGACGCCCTGAACACCGAGCAGTACTTC. This gives the protein CAWSDALNTEQYF.

Of note for this clone: One end of the junction fails to match germline, which may point to a read error. The chain carries TRBV7-9 and TRBJ1-1; possibly TRBD1 for D (6 bases). Germline CDR1 reads SEHNR; CDR2 reads FQNEAQ (reference sequence). This CDR3 contains 15 residues. The CDR3 nucleotides are TGTTCCAGCAGCCTCCCCCGGGGGGCCGACACTGAAGCTTTCTTT. Translation: CSSSLPRGADTEAFF.